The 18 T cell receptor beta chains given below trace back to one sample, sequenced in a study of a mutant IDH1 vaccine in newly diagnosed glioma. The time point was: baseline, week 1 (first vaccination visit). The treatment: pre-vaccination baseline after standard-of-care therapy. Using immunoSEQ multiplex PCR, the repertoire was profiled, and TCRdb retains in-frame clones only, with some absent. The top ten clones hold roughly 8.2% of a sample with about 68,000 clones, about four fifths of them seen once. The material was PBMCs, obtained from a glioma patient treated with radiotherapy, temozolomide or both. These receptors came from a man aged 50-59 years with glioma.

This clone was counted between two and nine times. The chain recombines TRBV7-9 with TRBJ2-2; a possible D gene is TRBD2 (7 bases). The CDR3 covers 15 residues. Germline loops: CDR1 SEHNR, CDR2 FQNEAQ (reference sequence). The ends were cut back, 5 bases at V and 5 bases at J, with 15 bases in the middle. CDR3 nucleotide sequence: TGTGCCAGCAGCGGGTCAGGGAGGGGGACCGGGGAGCTGTTTTTT. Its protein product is CASSGSGRGTGELFF.

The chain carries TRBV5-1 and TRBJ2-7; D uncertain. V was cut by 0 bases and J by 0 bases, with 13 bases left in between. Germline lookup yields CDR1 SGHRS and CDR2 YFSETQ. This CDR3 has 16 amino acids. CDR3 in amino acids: CASSLAPSSSSYEQYF. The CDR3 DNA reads TGCGCCAGCAGCTTGGCCCCCAGTTCTAGCTCCTACGAGCAGTACTTC.

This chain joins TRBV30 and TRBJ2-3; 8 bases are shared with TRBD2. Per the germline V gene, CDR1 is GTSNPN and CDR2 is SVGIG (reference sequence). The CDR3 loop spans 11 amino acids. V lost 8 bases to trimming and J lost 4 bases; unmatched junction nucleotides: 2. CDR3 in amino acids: CAREGADTQYF. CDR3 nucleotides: TGTGCCCGGGAGGGGGCAGATACGCAGTATTTT.

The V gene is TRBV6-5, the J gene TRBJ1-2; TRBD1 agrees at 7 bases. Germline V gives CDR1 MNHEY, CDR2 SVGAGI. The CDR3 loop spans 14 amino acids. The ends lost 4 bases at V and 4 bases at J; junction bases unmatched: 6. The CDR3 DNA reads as TGTGCCAGCAGTTGGTCACAGGGGCGCTATGGCTACACCTTC. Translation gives CASSWSQGRYGYTF.

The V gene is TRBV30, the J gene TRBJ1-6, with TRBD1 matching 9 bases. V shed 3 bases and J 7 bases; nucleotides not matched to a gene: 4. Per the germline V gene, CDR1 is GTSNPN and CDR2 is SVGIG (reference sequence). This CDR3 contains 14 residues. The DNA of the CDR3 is TGTGCCTGGAGCCCCGACAGGGGGAATTCACCCCTCCACTTT. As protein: CAWSPDRGNSPLHF.

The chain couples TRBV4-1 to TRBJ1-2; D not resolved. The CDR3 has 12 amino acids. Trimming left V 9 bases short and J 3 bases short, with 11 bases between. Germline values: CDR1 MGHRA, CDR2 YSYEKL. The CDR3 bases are TGCGCCAGACTATGGGGAGACTATGGCTACACCTTC. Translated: CARLWGDYGYTF.

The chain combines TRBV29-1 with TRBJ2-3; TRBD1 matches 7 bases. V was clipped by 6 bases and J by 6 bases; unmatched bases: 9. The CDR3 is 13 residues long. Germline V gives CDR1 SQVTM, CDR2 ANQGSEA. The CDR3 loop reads CSVQGTAWDTQYF. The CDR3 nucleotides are TGCAGCGTCCAGGGGACAGCCTGGGATACGCAGTATTTT.

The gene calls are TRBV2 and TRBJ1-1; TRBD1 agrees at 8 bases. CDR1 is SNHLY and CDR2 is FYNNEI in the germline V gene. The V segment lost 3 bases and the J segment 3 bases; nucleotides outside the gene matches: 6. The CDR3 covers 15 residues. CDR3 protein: CASSDAGGIDTEAFF. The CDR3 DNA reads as TGTGCCAGCAGTGATGCAGGGGGCATAGACACTGAAGCTTTCTTT.

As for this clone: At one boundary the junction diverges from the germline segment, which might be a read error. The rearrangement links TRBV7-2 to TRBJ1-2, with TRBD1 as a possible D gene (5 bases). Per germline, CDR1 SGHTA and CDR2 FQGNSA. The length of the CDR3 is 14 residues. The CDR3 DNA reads TGTGCCAGCAACTTAGGGGCAGGATCGTATGGCTACACCTTC. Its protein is CASNLGAGSYGYTF. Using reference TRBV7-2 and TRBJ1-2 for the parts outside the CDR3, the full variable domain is GAGVSQSPSNKVTEKGKDVELRCDPISGHTALYWYRQSLGQGLEFLIYFQGNSAPDKSGLPSDRFSAERTGGSVSTLTIQRTQQEDSAVYLCASNLGAGSYGYTFGSGTRLTVV.

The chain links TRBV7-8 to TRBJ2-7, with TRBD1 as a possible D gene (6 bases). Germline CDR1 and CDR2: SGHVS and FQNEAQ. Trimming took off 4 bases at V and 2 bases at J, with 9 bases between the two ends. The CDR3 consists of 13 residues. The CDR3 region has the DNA TGTGCCAGCAGCTCACGGGACACCTACGAGCAGTACTTC. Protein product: CASSSRDTYEQYF.

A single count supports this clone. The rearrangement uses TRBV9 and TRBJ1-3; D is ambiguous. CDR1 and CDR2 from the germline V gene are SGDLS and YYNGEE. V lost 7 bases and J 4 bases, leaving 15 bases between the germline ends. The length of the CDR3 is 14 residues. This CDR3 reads CASGKEEWGNTIYF. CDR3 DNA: TGTGCCAGCGGTAAGGAAGAGTGGGGAAACACCATATATTTT.

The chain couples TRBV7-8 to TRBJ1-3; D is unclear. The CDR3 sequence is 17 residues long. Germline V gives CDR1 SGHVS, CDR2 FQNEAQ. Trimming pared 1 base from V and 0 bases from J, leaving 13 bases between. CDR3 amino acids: CASSLGRRGSSGNTIYF. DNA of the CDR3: TGTGCCAGCAGCTTAGGGCGGAGAGGGTCCTCTGGAAACACCATATATTTT.

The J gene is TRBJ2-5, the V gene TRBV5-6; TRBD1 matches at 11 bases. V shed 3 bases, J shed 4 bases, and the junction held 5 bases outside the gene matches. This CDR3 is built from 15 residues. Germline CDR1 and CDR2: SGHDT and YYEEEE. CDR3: CASSYGQGAGETQYF. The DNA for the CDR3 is TGTGCCAGCAGCTACGGACAGGGGGCAGGAGAGACCCAGTACTTC.

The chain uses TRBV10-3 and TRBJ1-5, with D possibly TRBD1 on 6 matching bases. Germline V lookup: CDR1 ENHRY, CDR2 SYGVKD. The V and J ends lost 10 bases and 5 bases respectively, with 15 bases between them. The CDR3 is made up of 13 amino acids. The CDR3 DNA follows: TGTGCCAGTACCGGGACAATGGATCAGCCCCAGCATTTT. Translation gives CASTGTMDQPQHF.

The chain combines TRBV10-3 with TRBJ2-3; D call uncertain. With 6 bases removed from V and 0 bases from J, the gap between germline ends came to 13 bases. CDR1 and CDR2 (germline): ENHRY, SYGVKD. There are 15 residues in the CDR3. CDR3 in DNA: TGTGCCATCAGCCCGGCCCAGTCTAGCACAGATACGCAGTATTTT. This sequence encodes CAISPAQSSTDTQYF.

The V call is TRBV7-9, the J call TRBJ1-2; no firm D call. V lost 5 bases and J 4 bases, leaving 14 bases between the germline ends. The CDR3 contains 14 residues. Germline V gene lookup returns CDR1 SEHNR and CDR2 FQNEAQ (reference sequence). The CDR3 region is CASSPEASGYGYTF. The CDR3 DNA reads TGTGCCAGCAGCCCCGAAGCCTCCGGCTATGGCTACACCTTC.

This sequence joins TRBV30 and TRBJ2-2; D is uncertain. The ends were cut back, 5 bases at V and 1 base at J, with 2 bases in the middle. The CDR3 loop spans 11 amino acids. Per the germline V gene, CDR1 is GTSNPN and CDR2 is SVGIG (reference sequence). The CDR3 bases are TGTGCCTGGGGGAACACCGGGGAGCTGTTTTTT. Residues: CAWGNTGELFF.

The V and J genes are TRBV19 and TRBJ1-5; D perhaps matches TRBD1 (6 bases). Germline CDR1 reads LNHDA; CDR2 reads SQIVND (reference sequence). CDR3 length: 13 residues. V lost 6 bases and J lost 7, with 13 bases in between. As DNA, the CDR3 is TGTGCCAGTAGCCTGGGGGGGGCACAGCCCCAGCATTTT. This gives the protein CASSLGGAQPQHF.